This T cell receptor beta chain was identified during a study of spatial heterogeneity in lung cancer. General study results and limits: Intratumoral expanded alpha and beta TCR counts were found to track tumor mutation counts.

Every cDNA TCR molecule received its own unique molecular identifier. TCRdb processed the 5' RACE reads anew with MiXCR; each CDR3 protein has one entry. The sample lists about 28,000 distinct CDR3 sequences, less than 9% occurring once. The sample's time point: sample taken at primary tumor resection. As to this clonotype: What it binds is unknown.

This CDR3 comprises 12 residues. Germline CDR1 reads MDHEN; CDR2 reads SYDVKM. The V gene lost 9 bases and the J gene lost 7 bases, with 15 bases spanning the gap. The sequencing here drew on lung tumor tissue, taken at surgery. The chain recombines TRBV28 with TRBJ2-5; D is uncertain. The receptor was derived from a male donor with early-stage non-small cell lung cancer. The CDR3 sequence is CASSLETGTQYF. The DNA of the CDR3 is TGTGCCAGTAGCCTCGAGACCGGGACCCAGTACTTC. The complete variable domain, with remaining parts taken from reference TRBV28 and TRBJ2-5, reads DVKVTQSSRYLVKRTGEKVFLECVQDMDHENMFWYRQDPGLGLRLIYFSYDVKMKEKGDIPEGYSVSREKKERFSLILESASTNQTSMYLCASSLETGTQYFGPGTRLLVL.